Listed below are T cell receptor beta chains from one sample, sequenced in a study of control samples from healthy donors and cancer patients. Assay: immunoSEQ multiplex PCR; the TCRdb copy retains only in-frame clones and omits some. This table has some 120,000 clones, 70% to 90% appearing once. Sequenced material: blood. All receptors derive from a man between 60 and 75 years old in good health. Both conserved end residues are part of each CDR3. The D gene is left open where the match is weak. Only part of the rows carry a size: once, few, many, or a class if the clone is expanded.

V	J	size	D	DNA	CDR3
TRBV7-2	TRBJ1-6	NA	NA	TGTGCCAGCAGCTTCGGGGCCGGGGTAAATTCACCCCTCCACTTT	CASSFGAGVNSPLHF
TRBV6-2/TRBV6-3	TRBJ1-5	NA	TRBD1	TGTGCCAGCAGTTACACGCGGACAGGGCATCAGCCCCAGCATTTT	CASSYTRTGHQPQHF
TRBV19	TRBJ2-3	NA	NA	TGTGCCAGTAGTATGGGCGGTTTTGGGAGCACAGATACGCAGTATTTT	CASSMGGFGSTDTQYF
TRBV6-2/TRBV6-3	TRBJ2-7	NA	TRBD1	TGTGCCAGCAGTCAGGGGGCCAACGAGCAGTACTTC	CASSQGANEQYF
TRBV12-3/TRBV12-4	TRBJ2-2	NA	NA	TGTGCCAGCAGTACACTTACATTCGGGGAGCTGTTTTTT	CASSTLTFGELFF
TRBV7-8	TRBJ2-1	NA	NA	TGTGCCAGCAGGCAGGTAACTTACAATGAGCAGTTCTTC	CASRQVTYNEQFF
TRBV24-1	TRBJ2-5	NA	TRBD1	TGTGCCACCAGTGACGACCGGGACAGCCAAGAGACCCAGTACTTC	CATSDDRDSQETQYF
TRBV30	TRBJ2-2	NA	NA	TGTGCCTGGAGTGAGTCCGGGGAGCTGTTTTTT	CAWSESGELFF
TRBV3-1/TRBV3-2	TRBJ1-5	NA	TRBD1	TGTGCCAGCAGCCAAGCTGATACAGGGGGAAATCAGCCCCAGCATTTT	CASSQADTGGNQPQHF
TRBV7-3	TRBJ1-6	NA	TRBD1	TGTGCCAGCAGCCAAATGGGACAGGGGACTTCACCCCTCCACTTT	CASSQMGQGTSPLHF
TRBV10-3	TRBJ1-1	NA	NA	TGTGCCATCAGTGAGTTCGGGGAGAGGAACACTGAAGCTTTCTTT	CAISEFGERNTEAFF
TRBV6-6	TRBJ2-3	NA	NA	TGTGCCAGCAGCAAGGACAGAGCATCAACAGATACGCAGTATTTT	CASSKDRASTDTQYF
TRBV5-8	TRBJ1-3	NA	NA	TGTGCCAGCAGCGTGACAAGGGGAAACACCATATATTTT	CASSVTRGNTIYF
TRBV11-2	TRBJ1-1	once	NA	TGTGCCAGCAGCTTAGGTTGGGGGGGGCAAGATGAAGCTTTCTTT	CASSLGWGGQDEAFF
TRBV7-2	TRBJ2-3	NA	TRBD2	TGTGCCAGCAGCTTACAAGCGGGGGCCACAGATACGCAGTATTTT	CASSLQAGATDTQYF
TRBV10-3	TRBJ1-1	NA	NA	TGTGCCATCAGTGAACAAACAGGGAACACTGAAGCTTTCTTT	CAISEQTGNTEAFF
TRBV7-9	TRBJ2-6	once	NA	TGTGCCAGCAGCGGCAGGGTTATTGGGGCCAACGTCCTGACTTTC	CASSGRVIGANVLTF
TRBV5-4	TRBJ1-4	once	NA	TGTGCCAGCAAAGGCTTAGACGAAAAACTGTTTTTT	CASKGLDEKLFF
TRBV3-1/TRBV3-2	TRBJ1-1	once	NA	TGTGCCAGCAGCCAAGATCAGGTATCAGGTACTGAAGCTTTCTTT	CASSQDQVSGTEAFF
TRBV3-1/TRBV3-2	TRBJ2-1	NA	NA	TGTGCCAGCAGCCAACCTGGAGGAATAGCCAATGAGCAGTTCTTC	CASSQPGGIANEQFF
TRBV5-1	TRBJ2-2	NA	TRBD1	TGCGCCAGCAGACACCAGGGACAGTTGAACACCGGGGAGCTGTTTTTT	CASRHQGQLNTGELFF
TRBV28	TRBJ1-3	NA	NA	TGTGCCAGCAGTTTAGAGGTGTACTCTGGAAACACCATATATTTT	CASSLEVYSGNTIYF
TRBV4-2	TRBJ2-7	NA	TRBD2	TGTGCCAGCAGCCAAGATGGAGCGGGGGCCTCCTACGAGCAGTACTTC	CASSQDGAGASYEQYF
TRBV7-9	TRBJ1-5	NA	NA	TGTGCCAGCAGCTCGTTGGGAACTCAGCCCCAGCATTTT	CASSSLGTQPQHF
TRBV18	TRBJ1-1	NA	TRBD1	TGTGCCAGTCGGCCCCTGACAGGGTATGAAGCTTTCTTT	CASRPLTGYEAFF
TRBV7-2	TRBJ2-7	NA	NA	TGTGCCAGCAGCTCTTGGACAGCCTACGAGCAGTACTTC	CASSSWTAYEQYF
TRBV28	TRBJ1-5	NA	NA	TGTGCCAGCAGTTTATGGGGGGGAGTTTCAATTCAGCCCCAGCATTTT	CASSLWGGVSIQPQHF
TRBV6-1	TRBJ2-2	NA	TRBD2	TGTGCCAGCAGTGAACCGGGGGGGGCGGTAACCGGGGAGCTGTTTTTT	CASSEPGGAVTGELFF
TRBV19	TRBJ1-1	NA	NA	TGTGCCAGTAGTCCTATAGTGAACACTGAAGCTTTCTTT	CASSPIVNTEAFF
TRBV19	TRBJ1-5	NA	NA	TGTGCCAGTAGTCTCGACAGAGGGGCTAATCAGCCCCAGCATTTT	CASSLDRGANQPQHF
TRBV30	TRBJ1-5	NA	TRBD1	TGTGCCTGGAGCGCGGGACAGAGAAATCAGCCCCAGCATTTT	CAWSAGQRNQPQHF
TRBV10-3	TRBJ2-3	NA	TRBD2	TGTGCCATCAGTGTAGCGGGGGGTAGCACAGATACGCAGTATTTT	CAISVAGGSTDTQYF
TRBV28	TRBJ2-2	NA	NA	TGTGCCAGCAGTTTATACACCGGGGAGCTGTTTTTT	CASSLYTGELFF
TRBV5-1	TRBJ2-3	NA	NA	TGCGCCAGCAGCCCCGTAAGTTCTTCGGCAGATACGCAGTATTTT	CASSPVSSSADTQYF
TRBV3-1/TRBV3-2	TRBJ1-1	NA	NA	TGTGCCAGCAGGCGTTCAGAGAACACTGAAGCTTTCTTT	CASRRSENTEAFF
TRBV14	TRBJ1-1	NA	NA	TGTGCCAGCAGCCAAGAAATTTCGGGATACACTGAAGCTTTCTTT	CASSQEISGYTEAFF
TRBV24-1	TRBJ2-3	once	TRBD1	TGTGCCACCAGTGATTGGTCAGGGGGACATACGCAGTATTTT	CATSDWSGGHTQYF